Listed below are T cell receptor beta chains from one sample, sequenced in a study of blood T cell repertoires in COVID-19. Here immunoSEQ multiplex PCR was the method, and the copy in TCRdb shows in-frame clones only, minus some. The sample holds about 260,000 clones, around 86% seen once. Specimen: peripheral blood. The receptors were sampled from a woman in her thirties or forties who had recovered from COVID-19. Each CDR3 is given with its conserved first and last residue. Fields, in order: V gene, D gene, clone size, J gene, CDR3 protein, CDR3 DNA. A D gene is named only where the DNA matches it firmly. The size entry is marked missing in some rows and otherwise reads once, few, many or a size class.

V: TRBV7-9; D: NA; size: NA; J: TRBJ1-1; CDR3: CASSRQGFRNTEAFF; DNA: TGTGCCAGCAGCCGCCAGGGATTCAGGAACACTGAAGCTTTCTTT
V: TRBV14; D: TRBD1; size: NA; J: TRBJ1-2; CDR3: CASSQAKDGTGDYGYTF; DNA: TGTGCCAGCAGCCAAGCCAAGGACGGGACAGGGGACTATGGCTACACCTTC
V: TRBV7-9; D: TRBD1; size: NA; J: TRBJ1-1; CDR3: CASSARLGTVTEAFF; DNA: TGTGCCAGCAGCGCACGACTAGGGACAGTCACTGAAGCTTTCTTT
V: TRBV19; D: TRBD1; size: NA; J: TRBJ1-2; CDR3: CASSTVDRGRTNYGYTF; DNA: TGTGCCAGTAGTACTGTTGACAGGGGGAGAACTAACTATGGCTACACCTTC
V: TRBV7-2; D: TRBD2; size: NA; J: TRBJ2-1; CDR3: CASREAGLAGTSSYNEQFF; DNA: TGTGCCAGCAGGGAGGCGGGGCTAGCGGGAACAAGCTCCTACAATGAGCAGTTCTTC
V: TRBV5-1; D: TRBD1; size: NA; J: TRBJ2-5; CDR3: CASSAQGQGVVSQYF; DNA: TGCGCCAGCAGCGCCCAAGGACAGGGGGTTGTCTCCCAGTACTTC
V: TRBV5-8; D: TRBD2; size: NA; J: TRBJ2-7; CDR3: CASKALPGLAGTYEQYF; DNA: TGTGCCAGCAAAGCCCTACCGGGACTAGCGGGGACCTACGAGCAGTACTTC
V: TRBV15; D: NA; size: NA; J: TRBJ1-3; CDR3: CATSTYSGNTIYF; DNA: TGTGCCACCAGCACCTACTCTGGAAACACCATATATTTT
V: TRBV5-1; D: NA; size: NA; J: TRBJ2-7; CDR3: CASSLRGTTYEQYF; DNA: TGCGCCAGCAGCTTGCGGGGGACCACCTACGAGCAGTACTTC
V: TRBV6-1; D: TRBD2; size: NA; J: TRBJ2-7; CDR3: CASSEGSGGLYEQYF; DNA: TGTGCCAGCAGTGAAGGAAGCGGGGGTCTATACGAGCAGTACTTC
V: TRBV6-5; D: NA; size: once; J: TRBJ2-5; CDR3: CASSTYTQTQYF; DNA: TGTGCCAGCAGTACCTATACGCAGACCCAGTACTTC
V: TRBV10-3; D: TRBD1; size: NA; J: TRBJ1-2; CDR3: CAISGRDRAWGYGYTF; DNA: TGTGCCATCAGTGGGCGAGACAGGGCCTGGGGGTATGGCTACACCTTC
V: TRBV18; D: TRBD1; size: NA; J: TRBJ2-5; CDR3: CASSPGTGAETQYF; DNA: TGTGCCAGCTCACCGGGGACAGGGGCGGAGACCCAGTACTTC
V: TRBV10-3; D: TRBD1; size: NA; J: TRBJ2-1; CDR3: CAISGQGSYNEQFF; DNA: TGTGCCATCAGTGGACAGGGGTCTTACAATGAGCAGTTCTTC
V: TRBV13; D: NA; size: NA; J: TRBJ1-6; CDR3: CASSLRGLESPLHF; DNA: TGTGCCAGCAGCTTAAGAGGTTTGGAATCACCCCTCCACTTT
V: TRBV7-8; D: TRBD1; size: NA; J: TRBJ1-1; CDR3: CASSLMAGGTEAFF; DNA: TGTGCCAGCAGCTTGATGGCAGGGGGGACTGAAGCTTTCTTT